The present TCR beta chain was sequenced within a study of T cells in Graves' hyperthyroidism and ophthalmopathy. The study, taken as a whole, reports: Blood also showed most of the thyroid clonotypes that were expanded above 0.001.

Trimming took 4 bases from V and 3 from J, leaving 16 bases between them. CDR1 is DFQATT and CDR2 is SNEGSKA in the germline V gene (reference sequence). The CDR3 has 15 amino acids. RNA transcripts served as the template for amplifying TCR beta CDR3 regions. RT-PCR in the first round (using the HTBI primer set) targeted the TCR CDR3. TCRdb reprocessed the multiplex PCR reads with MiXCR, giving one entry per CDR3 protein. Of about 720,000 distinct CDR3 sequences in the sample, under 20% were seen once. This clonotype was picked up many times. Its cognate antigen is unknown. Uncontrolled infection, other autoimmune disease, pregnancy or lactation led to exclusion. Diagnoses rested on clinical symptoms, serum thyroxine and TRAb, thyroid ultrasound and orbital computed tomography.

This rearrangement joins TRBV20-1 to TRBJ2-1, with TRBD2 as a possible D gene (5 bases). The source material was blood. This TCR was sampled from a woman between 50 and 59 years old with Graves' hyperthyroidism that later progressed to Graves' ophthalmopathy. The CDR3 DNA follows: TGCAGTGCTACCAAGTCCGGGAATCACTACAATGAGCAGTTCTTC. Its protein is CSATKSGNHYNEQFF.